These 8 T cell receptor beta chains were all obtained from the same sample, sequenced in a study of OX40 agonist ivuxolimab in advanced cancers. Sequenced by immunoSEQ multiplex PCR; TCRdb stores in-frame clones only, minus some. The repertoire holds tens of thousands of clones, with around 90% as singletons. This material consisted of CD4+ or CD8+ T cells sorted from blood, taken in a trial of the OX40 agonist ivuxolimab. The receptor source for this set is an adult with an advanced solid tumor such as melanoma, head and neck, liver or kidney cancer.

This chain uses TRBV9 with TRBJ2-7; no firm D call. Germline CDR1 is SGDLS and CDR2 is YYNGEE. The CDR3 is 13 residues long. Between the trimmed V and J ends, which lost 3 bases and 1 base, there was a span of 8 bases. In nucleotides, the CDR3 is TGTGCCAGCAGCGGGGTCAGATCCTACGAGCAGTACTTC. Translated, it gives CASSGVRSYEQYF.

This chain joins TRBV7-3 and TRBJ2-4; 11 bases align to TRBD2. J was trimmed by 0 bases and V by 4 bases; bases with no gene match: 11. CDR1 and CDR2 (germline): SGHTA, FQGTGA. The CDR3 length is 19 residues. This chain's CDR3 is CASSSGRLAGGRAKNIQYF. As DNA, the CDR3 is TGTGCCAGCAGCTCGGGGCGGCTAGCGGGAGGACGAGCCAAAAACATTCAGTACTTC.

The V gene is TRBV19, the J gene TRBJ2-7; 8 bases map to TRBD2. V was clipped by 1 base and J by 6 bases; unmatched bases: 8. CDR1 LNHDA and CDR2 SQIVND come from the germline V gene (reference sequence). The CDR3 has 15 residues. As DNA, the CDR3 is TGTGCCAGTAGTATAGTGGCCAGCGGGAGCGGCGAGCAGTACTTC. Protein sequence: CASSIVASGSGEQYF.

Notes on this clone: One end of the junction is discordant with germline, which a read error may explain. CDR3 DNA sequence: TGTGCCACCCTTAGCGGAGCCCGCACATATACGCAGTATTTT. Its protein is CATLSGARTYTQYF. The rearrangement uses TRBV19 and TRBJ2-3, with D tentatively TRBD2 (6 bases). The CDR3 contains 14 residues. Germline CDR1 and CDR2: LNHDA and SQIVND (reference sequence).

The chain is built from TRBV6-5 and TRBJ1-1, with a weak D call TRBD1 (6 bases). CDR1 MNHEY and CDR2 SVGAGI come from the germline V gene. Trimming removed 6 bases from V and 8 bases from J, with 10 bases in between. The CDR3 spans 11 residues. The CDR3 protein is CASRAGTEAFF. The CDR3 DNA sequence: TGTGCCAGCAGGGCCGGGACAGAAGCTTTCTTT.

This rearrangement joins TRBV9 to TRBJ2-7, with 10 bases fitting TRBD1. This CDR3 is 13 amino acids long. The junction had 2 bases not matched to a gene; V was cut back by 4 bases and J by 4 bases. Germline V gene sequence: CDR1 SGDLS, CDR2 YYNGEE. CDR3: CASSRDRGYEQYF. The CDR3, as DNA: TGTGCCAGCAGCCGGGACAGGGGTTACGAGCAGTACTTC.

The CDR3 loop reads CASSLGTNTEAFF. The CDR3 bases are TGTGCCAGCAGCTTAGGGACGAACACTGAAGCTTTCTTT. The J gene is TRBJ1-1, the V gene TRBV7-9; D gene unclear. The CDR3 loop spans 13 amino acids. CDR1 SEHNR and CDR2 FQNEAQ come from the germline V gene (reference sequence). V was clipped by 1 base and J by 1 base, with 4 bases between them. Complete variable domain (other parts from reference TRBV7-9 and TRBJ1-1): DTGVSQNPRHKITKRGQNVTFRCDPISEHNRLYWYRQTLGQGPEFLTYFQNEAQLEKSRLLSDRFSAERPKGSFSTLEIQRTEQGDSAMYLCASSLGTNTEAFFGQGTRLTVV.

CDR3 nucleotide sequence: TGCGCCAGCAGCCAAGATTTGGAGAGTCGTGGCTACACCTTC. Translated: CASSQDLESRGYTF. The chain links TRBV4-3 to TRBJ1-2; D ambiguous. Trimming took off 0 bases at V and 7 bases at J, with 12 bases between the two ends. CDR3 length: 14 residues. The germline V gene encodes CDR1 LGHNA and CDR2 YSLEER.